The 28 T cell receptor beta chains presented below share a single source sample, sequenced in a study of blood T cell repertoires in COVID-19 (TCRdb year 2020). Receptor libraries were prepared by the immunoSEQ multiplex PCR assay. Here the immuneACCESS table is served through TCRdb, limited to in-frame sequences with V and J called. Missing clones are a known gap in these copies; in checked studies unresolved V genes cover under half, and the rest lacks a known reason. The table for this sample lists roughly 70,000 clones; more than 85% of them were counted only once. 2.5% to 3% of the sample is in the top ten clones. The sequencing input was peripheral blood. The source of these receptors is a man in his fifties with COVID-19, enrolled during active disease.

The chain joins TRBV5-1 to TRBJ2-1; 9 nucleotides agree with TRBD2. The germline CDR1 and CDR2 sequences are SGHRS and YFSETQ. With V trimmed by 0 bases and J by 8 bases, 3 bases remained unmatched. The CDR3 has 14 amino acids. The CDR3 reads CASSLAGGRDEQFF. CDR3 bases: TGCGCCAGCAGCTTGGCAGGCGGGAGGGATGAGCAGTTCTTC.

The chain recombines TRBV12-3 or TRBV12-4 with TRBJ2-7; 7 bases line up with TRBD2. With 8 bases clipped from V and 7 bases from J, the junction kept 11 bases outside the gene matches. This CDR3 spans 13 amino acids. The CDR3 nucleotides are TGTGCCAGCCTCGGGGGGAGGGCCAAGGAGCAGTACTTC. This codes for CASLGGRAKEQYF.

This clone was found a few times. This chain uses TRBV24-1 with TRBJ2-1; a weak D match, TRBD2 (6 bases). V was shortened by 3 bases and J by 4 bases, with 12 bases between the two germline ends. The CDR3 runs to 15 residues. Germline-derived CDR1 and CDR2 are KGHDR and SFDVKD. The CDR3 region has the DNA TGTGCCACCAGTGATAAGAGGGAGGCTTACAATGAGCAGTTCTTC. It encodes CATSDKREAYNEQFF.

This chain connects TRBV18 to TRBJ2-7, with 8 bases that match TRBD1. This CDR3 has 19 residues. The germline V gene encodes CDR1 KGHSH and CDR2 LQKENI. Trimming took 2 bases from V and 1 from J; bases not matched to a gene: 16. The CDR3, as DNA: TGTGCCAGCTCACCATGGGGAGCCCGGGGGACAGGAGTTTCCTACGAGCAGTACTTC. Its translation is CASSPWGARGTGVSYEQYF.

This chain connects TRBV11-2 to TRBJ1-3; D unresolved. Germline-derived CDR1 and CDR2 are SGHAT and FQNNGV. The CDR3 is made up of 15 amino acids. V was cut by 1 base and J by 0 bases, with 7 bases left in between. The DNA of the CDR3 is TGTGCCAGCAGCTTAGGATCTATCTCTGGAAACACCATATATTTT. Translating gives CASSLGSISGNTIYF.

This chain connects TRBV2 to TRBJ1-5; possibly TRBD1 for D (6 bases). The V gene's germline CDR1 is SNHLY and CDR2 FYNNEI. The CDR3 runs to 14 residues. V lost 7 bases to trimming and J lost 1 base, with 11 bases between them. CDR3 coding DNA: TGTGCCAGCAAACAGGGCTACAGCAATCAGCCCCAGCATTTT. Its protein is CASKQGYSNQPQHF. Supplemented by reference TRBV2 and TRBJ1-5, the full variable domain reads EPEVTQTPSHQVTQMGQEVILRCVPISNHLYFYWYRQILGQKVEFLVSFYNNEISEKSEIFDDQFSVERPDGSNFTLKIRSTKLEDSAMYFCASKQGYSNQPQHFGDGTRLSIL.

V and J are TRBV7-2 and TRBJ2-1, with 7 positions matching TRBD2. Germline-derived CDR1 and CDR2 are SGHTA and FQGNSA. The CDR3 sequence is 14 residues long. Trimming removed 5 bases from V and 2 bases from J; junction bases left unmatched: 3. CDR3 nucleotides: TGTGCCAGCAGCCCTAGCGGACCCTACAATGAGCAGTTCTTC. This encodes CASSPSGPYNEQFF. The whole variable domain, remainder taken from reference TRBV7-2 and TRBJ2-1, is GAGVSQSPSNKVTEKGKDVELRCDPISGHTALYWYRQSLGQGLEFLIYFQGNSAPDKSGLPSDRFSAERTGGSVSTLTIQRTQQEDSAVYLCASSPSGPYNEQFFGPGTRLTVL.

This chain connects TRBV6-5 to TRBJ1-4; D might be TRBD1 (5 bases). Germline lookup yields CDR1 MNHEY and CDR2 SVGAGI. This CDR3 has 16 residues. Between the trimmed V and J ends, which lost 0 bases and 8 bases, there was a span of 16 bases. CDR3: CASSYSIVQGGEKLFF. CDR3 DNA sequence: TGTGCCAGCAGTTACTCGATAGTTCAGGGAGGGGAAAAACTGTTTTTT.

V and J are TRBV7-9 and TRBJ2-1; TRBD2 matches at 10 bases. After removal of 5 bases from V and 7 bases from J, the junction contained 17 bases not matched to a gene. In germline, CDR1 is SEHNR, CDR2 FQNEAQ (reference sequence). The CDR3 spans 18 residues. The CDR3 region has the DNA TGTGCCAGCAGCCCCAGGGGAAGGACTAGCGGTTCTCTGAATGAGCAGTTCTTC. This translates into CASSPRGRTSGSLNEQFF. Full variable domain (missing parts from reference TRBV7-9 and TRBJ2-1): DTGVSQNPRHKITKRGQNVTFRCDPISEHNRLYWYRQTLGQGPEFLTYFQNEAQLEKSRLLSDRFSAERPKGSFSTLEIQRTEQGDSAMYLCASSPRGRTSGSLNEQFFGPGTRLTVL.

The chain recombines TRBV4-2 with TRBJ2-2; D ambiguous. CDR1 is LGHNA and CDR2 is YNFKEQ in the germline V gene. The V gene lost 6 bases and the J gene lost 3 bases, with 14 bases spanning the gap. The CDR3 covers 15 residues. CDR3 in DNA: TGTGCCAGCAGGTCCGCGAGCCTGGACACCGGGGAGCTGTTTTTT. It encodes CASRSASLDTGELFF.

For the CDR3, the DNA is TGTGCCAGCAGCCAACATGCAGCTAATGAAAAACTGTTTTTT. Encoded protein: CASSQHAANEKLFF. V usage is TRBV14 and J usage is TRBJ1-4; D unresolved. The V and J ends lost 2 bases and 3 bases respectively, with 7 bases between them. The CDR3 totals 14 residues. Germline V gene sequence: CDR1 SGHDN, CDR2 FVKESK.

The chain carries TRBV5-1 and TRBJ1-1, with D possibly TRBD1 on 5 matching bases. CDR3 size: 14 residues. Trimming shortened V by 4 bases and J by 1 base, and 11 bases separated the two germline ends. Germline CDR1 reads SGHRS; CDR2 reads YFSETQ. CDR3 nucleotides: TGCGCCAGCAGCCTAGGAAGGGGGAACACTGAAGCTTTCTTT. Encoded protein: CASSLGRGNTEAFF.

The CDR3 bases are TGTGCCAGTAGTATTCCCGGGAACTATGGCTACACCTTC. It codes for CASSIPGNYGYTF. This chain links TRBV19 with TRBJ1-2; D is unresolved. Germline values: CDR1 LNHDA, CDR2 SQIVND (reference sequence). Trimming took 3 bases from V and 2 from J, leaving 7 bases between them. CDR3 length: 13 residues.

The rearrangement links TRBV4-2 to TRBJ2-1; TRBD2 matches at 16 bases. There are 19 residues in the CDR3. CDR1 is LGHNA and CDR2 is YNFKEQ in the germline V gene. V shed 0 bases and J 4 bases; nucleotides not matched to a gene: 6. CDR3 DNA: TGTGCCAGCAGCCAAGAGGGGACTAGCGGGAGGGCCGTTTACAATGAGCAGTTCTTC. Amino acid sequence: CASSQEGTSGRAVYNEQFF.

The chain recombines TRBV4-2 with TRBJ1-3; no definite D call. This CDR3 has 15 amino acids. Looked up from germline, CDR1 is LGHNA and CDR2 is YNFKEQ. The V end lost 1 base, the J end lost 1 base, and 8 bases lay between the germline ends. The CDR3 DNA reads as TGTGCCAGCAGCCAAGTCGGGGAATCTGGAAACACCATATATTTT. Translating gives CASSQVGESGNTIYF.

The chain has TRBV30 and TRBJ1-4; TRBD1 matches at 8 bases. The germline V gene encodes CDR1 GTSNPN and CDR2 SVGIG (reference sequence). V was pared by 4 bases and J by 10 bases, with 11 bases of the junction left unmatched. CDR3 length: 14 residues. The CDR3 sequence: CAWTGTGFQGKLFF. CDR3 nucleotide sequence: TGTGCCTGGACGGGGACAGGTTTTCAGGGAAAACTGTTTTTT.

This rearrangement joins TRBV12-3 or TRBV12-4 to TRBJ1-1; no firm D call. V was cut by 2 bases and J by 0 bases, with 4 bases left in between. The CDR3 contains 13 residues. The CDR3 sequence is CASSLQMNTEAFF. The DNA of the CDR3 is TGTGCCAGCAGTTTACAAATGAACACTGAAGCTTTCTTT.

The gene calls are TRBV20-1 and TRBJ2-5; D unresolved. The CDR3 runs 11 residues. Per the germline V gene, CDR1 is DFQATT and CDR2 is SNEGSKA (reference sequence). V lost 4 bases and J 5 bases, leaving 8 bases between the germline ends. The CDR3 nucleotides are TGCAGTGCTACGCCCCGGGAGACCCAGTACTTC. Its protein product is CSATPRETQYF.

The chain carries TRBV6-5 and TRBJ1-1; maybe TRBD1 (5 bases). The V gene's germline CDR1 is MNHEY and CDR2 SVGAGI. CDR3 length equals 14 residues. Trimming removed 6 bases from V and 5 bases from J, with 16 bases in between. The CDR3: CASRLDTSGTEAFF. CDR3 nucleotides: TGTGCCAGCAGATTGGACACCTCGGGTACTGAAGCTTTCTTT.

This chain uses TRBV28 with TRBJ1-3; D gene uncertain. The CDR3 runs to 14 residues. The V gene's germline CDR1 is MDHEN and CDR2 SYDVKM. Trimming took off 3 bases at V and 1 base at J, with 7 bases between the two ends. The CDR3 loop is CASSFSVSGNTIYF. CDR3 coding DNA: TGTGCCAGCAGTTTTAGTGTATCTGGAAACACCATATATTTT. The whole variable domain, remainder taken from reference TRBV28 and TRBJ1-3, is DVKVTQSSRYLVKRTGEKVFLECVQDMDHENMFWYRQDPGLGLRLIYFSYDVKMKEKGDIPEGYSVSREKKERFSLILESASTNQTSMYLCASSFSVSGNTIYFGEGSWLTVV.

This sequence joins TRBV18 and TRBJ1-5; 10 positions agree with TRBD1. Germline-derived CDR1 and CDR2 are KGHSH and LQKENI. The junction had 5 bases not matched to a gene; V was cut back by 5 bases and J by 4 bases. There are 15 residues in the CDR3. Here the CDR3 DNA reads TGTGCCAGCTCATCGGACAGGGGGAAGAATCAGCCCCAGCATTTT. Its protein product is CASSSDRGKNQPQHF.

The chain combines TRBV7-9 with TRBJ1-5; weak D call: TRBD1 (5 bases). CDR3 length: 15 amino acids. Trimming left V 5 bases short and J 5 bases short, with 16 bases between. CDR1 is SEHNR, CDR2 FQNEAQ, per germline (reference sequence). CDR3 coding DNA: TGTGCCAGCAGCCCGGTGGGCGCGGGGGATCAGCCCCAGCATTTT. Its translation is CASSPVGAGDQPQHF. The whole variable domain, filled in from reference TRBV7-9 and TRBJ1-5, reads DTGVSQNPRHKITKRGQNVTFRCDPISEHNRLYWYRQTLGQGPEFLTYFQNEAQLEKSRLLSDRFSAERPKGSFSTLEIQRTEQGDSAMYLCASSPVGAGDQPQHFGDGTRLSIL.

The chain employs TRBV2 and TRBJ1-5; unclear D gene. V lost 3 bases and J 2 bases, leaving 5 bases between the germline ends. In germline, CDR1 is SNHLY, CDR2 FYNNEI. The CDR3 length is 13 residues. Written as DNA, the CDR3 is TGTGCCAGCAGTGATCTTCGCAATCAGCCCCAGCATTTT. It translates to CASSDLRNQPQHF.

This chain joins TRBV30 and TRBJ2-3; no clear D gene. The CDR3 loop spans 12 amino acids. The V gene's germline CDR1 is GTSNPN and CDR2 SVGIG (reference sequence). Trimming pared 2 bases from V and 3 bases from J, leaving 6 bases between. CDR3 loop: CAWSFGTDTQYF. CDR3 nucleotides: TGTGCCTGGAGTTTCGGGACAGATACGCAGTATTTT.

This chain links TRBV15 with TRBJ2-1; the match to TRBD1 covers 7 bases. This CDR3 is built from 17 residues. The J segment lost 9 bases and the V segment lost 3 bases, leaving 17 bases of the junction unmatched. Per germline, CDR1 LNHNV and CDR2 YYDKDF (reference sequence). CDR3 sequence: CATSSDPDNRGEGEQFF. DNA for the CDR3: TGTGCCACCAGCAGTGACCCCGATAACAGGGGTGAGGGTGAGCAGTTCTTC.

This chain joins TRBV29-1 and TRBJ2-1; tentatively, D is TRBD2 (5 bases). This CDR3 is built from 16 residues. The V gene lost 4 bases and the J gene lost 2 bases, with 18 bases spanning the gap. Per the germline V gene, CDR1 is SQVTM and CDR2 is ANQGSEA. This CDR3 is CSVAPSERQPYNEQFF. In DNA form, the CDR3 reads TGCAGCGTTGCCCCCTCTGAGCGGCAGCCCTACAATGAGCAGTTCTTC.

This sequence joins TRBV30 and TRBJ2-3; 7 bases map to TRBD1. V shed 5 bases, J shed 0 bases, and the junction held 17 bases outside the gene matches. Germline V gene sequence: CDR1 GTSNPN, CDR2 SVGIG (reference sequence). This CDR3 contains 18 residues. In DNA form, the CDR3 reads TGTGCCTGGTTTGGACAGGAACTACAACCGGGGAGCACAGATACGCAGTATTTT. Its translation is CAWFGQELQPGSTDTQYF. Together with reference TRBV30 and TRBJ2-3, the CDR3 gives the full variable domain: SQTIHQWPATLVQPVGSPLSLECTVEGTSNPNLYWYRQAAGRGLQLLFYSVGIGQISSEVPQNLSASRPQDRQFILSSKKLLLSDSGFYLCAWFGQELQPGSTDTQYFGPGTRLTVL.

The J gene is TRBJ2-4, the V gene TRBV19; tentatively, D is TRBD2 (6 bases). V lost 6 bases, J lost 8 bases, and 11 bases lay in between. The CDR3 runs to 12 residues. From germline, CDR1 is LNHDA and CDR2 SQIVND (reference sequence). CDR3 protein: CASSGTAYIQYF. CDR3 DNA: TGTGCCAGTAGCGGGACTGCGTACATTCAGTACTTC.